This T cell receptor beta chain was sequenced during a study of T cells in pancreatic ductal adenocarcinoma. Repertoires were generated with immunoSEQ multiplex PCR, while TCRdb's copy carries only in-frame clones and drops some. The table records approximately 9,000 clones, nearly 90% of them present only once. The study, taken as a whole, reports: Tumor and blood clonality did not differ significantly, about 0.12 versus 0.079.

Surgery without prior neoadjuvant therapy was the treatment of the selected pancreatic ductal adenocarcinoma patients. Per germline, CDR1 MNHNY and CDR2 SVGAGI (reference sequence). This CDR3 contains 13 residues. Trimming stripped 7 bases from V and 6 bases from J, with 16 bases between. As for this clone: The antigen remains undetermined.

Sample: PBMCs. The chain employs TRBV6-6 and TRBJ2-7; D might be TRBD1 (6 bases). The sequence derives from a human donor with pancreatic ductal adenocarcinoma. DNA of the CDR3: TGTGCCAGCACCCTTACAGGGATGGGCGAGCAGTACTTC. It codes for CASTLTGMGEQYF.